This is a list of T cell receptor beta chains from one sample in a study of radiation and T cells in renal cell carcinoma. The repertoire was sequenced with immunoSEQ multiplex PCR; TCRdb's copy has only in-frame clones and lacks some. The top ten clones hold around a sixth of a sample with some 150,000 clones, roughly 90% of them seen once. The input for sequencing was blood, taken from a patient whose treatment included radiotherapy and nephrectomy. The receptors stem from a woman in her 50s with renal cell carcinoma. The CDR3 runs from the conserved cysteine through the conserved F or W. Fields, in order: D gene, J gene, clone size, V gene, CDR3 protein, CDR3 DNA. D genes are given only for firm matches. Where a row states a size, it is once, few, many or the class of an expanded clone; other rows omit it.

D gene: -
J gene: TRBJ2-3
clone size: -
V gene: TRBV7-2
CDR3 protein: CASSRESDTQYF
CDR3 DNA: TGTGCCAGCAGCCGGGAGTCAGATACGCAGTATTTT

D gene: TRBD2
J gene: TRBJ2-5
clone size: -
V gene: TRBV7-2
CDR3 protein: CASSLMTSGGVETQYF
CDR3 DNA: TGTGCCAGCAGCTTAATGACTAGCGGGGGGGTTGAGACCCAGTACTTC

D gene: TRBD1
J gene: TRBJ1-6
clone size: -
V gene: TRBV7-2
CDR3 protein: CASKPGTANSPLHF
CDR3 DNA: TGTGCCAGCAAACCAGGGACAGCTAATTCACCCCTCCACTTT

D gene: -
J gene: TRBJ1-5
clone size: -
V gene: TRBV4-2
CDR3 protein: CASSPLVNQPQHF
CDR3 DNA: TGTGCCAGCAGTCCGCTCGTCAATCAGCCCCAGCATTTT

D gene: -
J gene: TRBJ1-3
clone size: -
V gene: TRBV7-2
CDR3 protein: CASSLSSVSGNTIYF
CDR3 DNA: TGTGCCAGCAGCTTATCCTCCGTCTCTGGAAACACCATATATTTT

D gene: TRBD2
J gene: TRBJ2-7
clone size: -
V gene: TRBV6-6
CDR3 protein: CASSYERGSSYEQYF
CDR3 DNA: TGTGCCAGCAGTTACGAGCGGGGGAGCTCCTACGAGCAGTACTTC

D gene: -
J gene: TRBJ1-1
clone size: once
V gene: TRBV5-1
CDR3 protein: CASSFLGGNTEAFF
CDR3 DNA: TGCGCCAGCAGCTTCTTGGGGGGGAACACTGAAGCTTTCTTT

D gene: -
J gene: TRBJ2-2
clone size: few
V gene: TRBV5-1
CDR3 protein: CASSLRGALNTGELFF
CDR3 DNA: TGCGCCAGCAGCTTGAGGGGGGCACTTAACACCGGGGAGCTGTTTTTT

D gene: -
J gene: TRBJ1-1
clone size: -
V gene: TRBV19
CDR3 protein: CASSITPNTEAFF
CDR3 DNA: TGTGCCAGTAGTATTACACCGAACACTGAAGCTTTCTTT

D gene: -
J gene: TRBJ2-7
clone size: few
V gene: TRBV28
CDR3 protein: CASSSTMNYEQYF
CDR3 DNA: TGTGCCAGCAGTTCCACCATGAACTACGAGCAGTACTTC

D gene: -
J gene: TRBJ2-5
clone size: -
V gene: TRBV7-2
CDR3 protein: CASSSSGRGRGQETQYF
CDR3 DNA: TGTGCCAGCAGCTCTAGTGGCAGGGGCCGGGGGCAAGAGACCCAGTACTTC

D gene: -
J gene: TRBJ2-1
clone size: -
V gene: TRBV7-7
CDR3 protein: CASSTGTSNEQFF
CDR3 DNA: TGTGCCAGCAGCACCGGGACGTCGAATGAGCAGTTCTTC

D gene: TRBD1
J gene: TRBJ1-2
clone size: -
V gene: TRBV6-1
CDR3 protein: CASRIRDREYRGYTF
CDR3 DNA: TGTGCCAGCAGAATCCGGGACAGGGAATATCGTGGCTACACCTTC

D gene: -
J gene: TRBJ1-1
clone size: -
V gene: TRBV7-9
CDR3 protein: CASSRWGADTEAFF
CDR3 DNA: TGTGCCAGCAGCCGCTGGGGGGCTGACACTGAAGCTTTCTTT

D gene: -
J gene: TRBJ2-7
clone size: -
V gene: TRBV18
CDR3 protein: CASSPPSGAEQYF
CDR3 DNA: TGTGCCAGCTCACCACCTTCGGGGGCAGAGCAGTACTTC

D gene: -
J gene: TRBJ1-4
clone size: -
V gene: TRBV21-1
CDR3 protein: CASSFRTGANNEKLFF
CDR3 DNA: TGTGCCAGCAGCTTTCGGACAGGGGCGAATAATGAAAAACTGTTTTTT

D gene: TRBD1
J gene: TRBJ2-7
clone size: -
V gene: TRBV4-1
CDR3 protein: CASSTQGALRGEQYF
CDR3 DNA: TGCGCCAGCAGCACACAGGGGGCCTTACGGGGCGAGCAGTACTTC

D gene: -
J gene: TRBJ2-1
clone size: -
V gene: TRBV5-4
CDR3 protein: CASSLAGVNEQFF
CDR3 DNA: TGTGCCAGCAGCTTGGCTGGGGTCAATGAGCAGTTCTTC

D gene: -
J gene: TRBJ1-5
clone size: few
V gene: TRBV18
CDR3 protein: CASSPQRQGGQPQHF
CDR3 DNA: TGTGCCAGCTCACCCCAGAGGCAGGGAGGGCAGCCCCAGCATTTT

D gene: TRBD1
J gene: TRBJ2-7
clone size: -
V gene: TRBV6-6
CDR3 protein: CASSYSGQGRGEQYF
CDR3 DNA: TGTGCCAGCAGTTACTCGGGACAGGGGAGAGGCGAGCAGTACTTC

D gene: -
J gene: TRBJ1-1
clone size: -
V gene: TRBV7-2
CDR3 protein: CASSFYGTNTEAFF
CDR3 DNA: TGTGCCAGCAGCTTTTATGGGACGAACACTGAAGCTTTCTTT

D gene: -
J gene: TRBJ2-1
clone size: once
V gene: TRBV10-3
CDR3 protein: CAISELTGRGEQFF
CDR3 DNA: TGTGCCATCAGTGAGTTGACAGGCCGGGGGGAGCAGTTCTTC

D gene: TRBD1
J gene: TRBJ2-7
clone size: -
V gene: TRBV25-1
CDR3 protein: CASSGRTGTLYEQYF
CDR3 DNA: TGTGCCAGCAGTGGACGGACAGGTACGCTCTACGAGCAGTACTTC

D gene: -
J gene: TRBJ2-4
clone size: -
V gene: TRBV6-5
CDR3 protein: CASSHEDGFGNIQYF
CDR3 DNA: TGTGCCAGCAGTCACGAGGACGGCTTTGGGAACATTCAGTACTTC

D gene: TRBD1
J gene: TRBJ2-2
clone size: -
V gene: TRBV18
CDR3 protein: CASSQRTGGTGELFF
CDR3 DNA: TGTGCCAGCTCACAACGGACAGGGGGCACCGGGGAGCTGTTTTTT

D gene: -
J gene: TRBJ2-7
clone size: -
V gene: TRBV15
CDR3 protein: CATSRETGTYEQYF
CDR3 DNA: TGTGCCACCAGCAGGGAGACAGGAACCTACGAGCAGTACTTC

D gene: -
J gene: TRBJ1-5
clone size: -
V gene: TRBV9
CDR3 protein: CASSVGTNQPQHF
CDR3 DNA: TGTGCCAGCAGCGTAGGAACAAATCAGCCCCAGCATTTT

D gene: -
J gene: TRBJ2-1
clone size: few
V gene: TRBV28
CDR3 protein: CASSDMWGYNEQFF
CDR3 DNA: TGTGCCAGCAGTGACATGTGGGGCTACAATGAGCAGTTCTTC

D gene: -
J gene: TRBJ1-6
clone size: -
V gene: TRBV4-1
CDR3 protein: CASSQDRQATISPLHF
CDR3 DNA: TGCGCCAGCAGCCAAGATCGGCAGGCGACGATTTCACCCCTCCACTTT

D gene: TRBD2
J gene: TRBJ2-7
clone size: -
V gene: TRBV7-9
CDR3 protein: CASSPGTSGRAQYF
CDR3 DNA: TGTGCCAGCAGCCCTGGGACTAGCGGGAGAGCCCAGTACTTC

D gene: -
J gene: TRBJ1-3
clone size: -
V gene: TRBV10-3
CDR3 protein: CAISDAYSGNTIYF
CDR3 DNA: TGTGCCATCAGTGACGCTTACTCTGGAAACACCATATATTTT

D gene: -
J gene: TRBJ1-5
clone size: -
V gene: TRBV4-3
CDR3 protein: CASSQDRVSNQPQHF
CDR3 DNA: TGCGCCAGCAGCCAAGACAGGGTAAGCAATCAGCCCCAGCATTTT